This T cell receptor beta chain was profiled in a study of cytomegalovirus exposure and HLA in healthy donors. Looking at the study overall: Among a few hundred genotyped donors, around 81% fell in the Caucasian-associated ancestry cluster.

A multiplex PCR was run with 60 Vbeta primers and 13 Jbeta primers. Some clones are missing from TCRdb's copy, which holds only in-frame ones; the method was immunoSEQ multiplex PCR. The sample shows fewer than 200,000 clones, 80% to 90% of them seen only once. Of note for this clone: Its cognate antigen is unknown.

General observations from the study: In a later analysis, productive TCRs from donors in an Asian-associated ancestry cluster reportedly carried fewer N-insertions than the cohort mean. With high specificity and sensitivity, the classifier reportedly diagnosed cytomegalovirus status. Later on, a genetic analysis was performed. It linked a missense variant in DCLRE1C with V- and J-gene trimming of TCR beta.

Germline V CDR1 and CDR2: KGHSH, LQKENI. Trimming took 7 bases from V and 5 from J; bases not matched to a gene: 5. The CDR3 extends over 13 amino acids. The sample was PBMCs. The chain couples TRBV18 to TRBJ2-1; TRBD1 aligns across 7 bases. The source of this sequence is a man under 40 in good health and CMV-seropositive. The CDR3 here is CASLRTGDNEQFF. The DNA for the CDR3 is TGTGCCAGCTTACGGACAGGAGACAATGAGCAGTTCTTC.